This paragraph covers one T cell receptor beta chain sequence. What it binds is unknown. TPEX cells were exhausted-like CCR7+ PD-1+ TIGIT+ early memory CD8+ T cells. The data are from a study of human CD8 memory T cell subsets. Findings of the study overall: Effector memory subsets were less diverse than the similarly diverse stem-like memory and precursor exhausted subsets.

CDR3 length: 17 amino acids. Germline CDR1 reads SGHRS; CDR2 reads YFSETQ. Investigators built TCR beta libraries using UMI-labeled 5' RACE. One entry per CDR3 protein, without DNA, is what TCRdb gives after re-calling the 5' RACE reads. The ten top clones account for around 25%, within a sample of some 7,000 distinct CDR3 sequences. The source of this sequence is a human donor in good health. The specimen was CD8+ T cells from PBMCs. The chain employs TRBV5-1 and TRBJ1-3; lacking DNA, the TRBD1 call made by TCRdb goes unchecked. CDR3 region: CASSTSDTSTLGNTIYF.